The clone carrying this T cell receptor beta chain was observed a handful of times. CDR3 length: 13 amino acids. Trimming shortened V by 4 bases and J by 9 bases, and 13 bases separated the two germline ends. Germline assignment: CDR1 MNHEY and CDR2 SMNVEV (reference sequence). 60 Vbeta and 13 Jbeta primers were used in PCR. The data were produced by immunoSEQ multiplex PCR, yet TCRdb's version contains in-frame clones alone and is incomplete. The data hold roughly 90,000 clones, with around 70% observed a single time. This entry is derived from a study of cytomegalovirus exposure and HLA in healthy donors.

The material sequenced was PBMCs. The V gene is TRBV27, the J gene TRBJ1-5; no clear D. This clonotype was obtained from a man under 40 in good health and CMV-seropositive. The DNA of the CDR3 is TGTGCCAGCAGTTCAGGCCGTTTTATGCCCCAGCATTTT. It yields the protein CASSSGRFMPQHF.